The next 2 T cell receptor beta chains were all read from a single sample in a study of shared clonotypes between healthy human individuals. Produced via immunoSEQ multiplex PCR; TCRdb's table is partial and in-frame only. The table has about a million clones, 60% to 80% seen once. Input material: memory CD4+ T cells from PBMCs. Stated subset: CD45RA-negative fraction. These TCRs come from a man younger than 30 in good health. Some clones in this sample may be carry-over from other donors' samples.

V is TRBV7-2 and J is TRBJ2-3, with 8 bases lining up with TRBD1. This CDR3 has 19 residues. V gave up 5 bases and J gave up 4 bases; unmatched junction bases: 20. The germline V gene encodes CDR1 SGHTA and CDR2 FQGNSA. The CDR3 coding sequence is TGTGCCAGCAGCCAAATATCTCGGGGTCAGGGGGCCAGGGCAGATACGCAGTATTTT. Translated, it gives CASSQISRGQGARADTQYF.

This clone was observed many times. The genes are TRBV4-2 and TRBJ1-4, with no clear D. Trimming took off 4 bases at V and 3 bases at J, with 9 bases between the two ends. This CDR3 comprises 14 residues. Germline V CDR1 and CDR2: LGHNA, YNFKEQ. CDR3 sequence (DNA): TGTGCCAGCAGCCGATCAGGATCTAATGAAAAACTGTTTTTT. The encoded protein is CASSRSGSNEKLFF.